The clone carrying this T cell receptor (beta chain) was counted between two and nine times. Its specificity is not known. Method: immunoSEQ multiplex PCR; TCRdb's copy keeps in-frame clones and lacks some. In the table there are 6,000 to 7,500 clones, 76% of which are singletons. Macro-dissection enriched premalignant or tumor cells before nucleic acid extraction. This record belongs to a study of immune evolution from preneoplasia to lung adenocarcinoma. Findings of the study overall: Clonality was highest in normal lung, lower in later-stage lesions apparently. Normal lung had the highest top T cell clone frequencies.

This sequence originates from a person aged 60-80 years with lung adenocarcinoma. Material: FFPE minimally invasive lung adenocarcinoma tissue.

CDR3 amino acids: CASSVTGSGETQYF. The CDR3 region has the DNA TGTGCCAGCAGTGTGACTGGGTCGGGAGAGACCCAGTACTTC. The gene calls are TRBV6-1 and TRBJ2-5; D gene unclear. The CDR3 covers 14 residues. Germline CDR1 and CDR2: MNHNS and SASEGT. V dropped 4 bases and J dropped 4 bases, with 13 bases sitting between them.